These T cell receptor beta chains were read from a single sample in a study of blood T cell repertoires in COVID-19. The method was immunoSEQ multiplex PCR; TCRdb's version includes in-frame clones alone and lacks a portion of them. The data contain under 250,000 clones, around 83% of them singletons. The sample consisted of peripheral blood. These receptors were obtained from a man in his forties or fifties with active or convalescent COVID-19. Each CDR3 is given with its conserved first and last residue. The D gene is left open where the match is weak. Some rows mark clone size as missing; the rest say once, few, many or name a class of expanded clone.

size	J	V	length	D	DNA	CDR3
once	TRBJ2-5	TRBV5-5	16	TRBD1	TGTGCCAGCAGCTCACTACAGGGGGCGCGGCAAGAGACCCAGTACTTC	CASSSLQGARQETQYF
few	TRBJ1-1	TRBV11-3	14	NA	TGTGCCAGCAGCTTTAGTCCCATGAACACTGAAGCTTTCTTT	CASSFSPMNTEAFF
NA	TRBJ1-1	TRBV3-1/TRBV3-2	17	NA	TGTGCCAGCAGCCTTCCGGGGGGAGGCAGATCGAACACTGAAGCTTTCTTT	CASSLPGGGRSNTEAFF
NA	TRBJ1-1	TRBV5-6	13	TRBD1	TGTGCCAGCAGCGGAGGGGGCCGGACTGAAGCTTTCTTT	CASSGGGRTEAFF
once	TRBJ1-3	TRBV7-9	13	NA	TGTGCCAGCAGCCGGGACAACGGAAACACCATATATTTT	CASSRDNGNTIYF
NA	TRBJ1-2	TRBV25-1	16	NA	TGTGCCAGCAGTGAAATTGATCGGGGGGGCCCCTATGGCTACACCTTC	CASSEIDRGGPYGYTF
NA	TRBJ2-5	TRBV29-1	13	NA	TGCAGCGTTGAGCGGTCAATCGGGGAGACCCAGTACTTC	CSVERSIGETQYF
NA	TRBJ1-2	TRBV3-1/TRBV3-2	12	TRBD1	TGTGCCGGCAGCTCGACAGGGGGCGGCTACACCTTC	CAGSSTGGGYTF
NA	TRBJ1-3	TRBV9	13	NA	TGTGCCTCCAGGGGACGCTCTGGAAACACCATATATTTT	CASRGRSGNTIYF
NA	TRBJ1-5	TRBV7-9	14	TRBD1	TGTGCCAGCAGCCTGACAGGGCTCAATCAGCCCCAGCATTTT	CASSLTGLNQPQHF